The entry that follows covers one TCR beta chain sequence. Its antigen is as yet unknown. These data belong to a study of Graves' ophthalmopathy and Graves' hyperthyroidism. The CDR3 loop spans 17 amino acids. The germline V gene has CDR1 DFQATT and CDR2 SNEGSKA (reference sequence). After removal of 1 base from V and 1 base from J, the junction contained 1 base not matched to a gene. Orbital computed tomography, together with clinical symptoms, serum thyroxine, TRAb and thyroid ultrasound, was used for diagnosis. Researchers took RNA transcripts and amplified TCR beta CDR3 regions from them. Scientists carried out first-round RT-PCR using HTBI primers and then a second-round multiplex PCR. TCRdb analysed the multiplex PCR reads with MiXCR anew, one entry per CDR3 protein. The data hold 300,000 to 400,000 distinct CDR3 sequences, with 17% observed a single time. General study findings and limits: Most expanded clonotypes from thyroid (those above 0.001 frequency) were also found in blood.

The TCR was taken from an adult woman with stable Graves' hyperthyroidism. The sequenced sample was peripheral blood. The chain carries TRBV20-1 and TRBJ2-2, with 15 positions matching TRBD2. In DNA form, the CDR3 reads TGCAGTGCTAGAGGGGGACTAGCGGGAGGGAACACCGGGGAGCTGTTTTTT. It encodes CSARGGLAGGNTGELFF.